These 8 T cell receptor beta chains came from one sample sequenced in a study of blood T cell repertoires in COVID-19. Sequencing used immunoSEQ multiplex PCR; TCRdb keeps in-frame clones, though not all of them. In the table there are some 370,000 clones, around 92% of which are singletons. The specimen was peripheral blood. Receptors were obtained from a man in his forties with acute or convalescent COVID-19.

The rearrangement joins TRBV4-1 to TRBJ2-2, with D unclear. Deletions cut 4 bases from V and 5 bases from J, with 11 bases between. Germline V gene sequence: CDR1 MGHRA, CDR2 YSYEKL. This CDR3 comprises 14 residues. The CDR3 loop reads CASSPLLRTGELFF. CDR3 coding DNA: TGCGCCAGCAGCCCCCTGCTACGGACCGGGGAGCTGTTTTTT.

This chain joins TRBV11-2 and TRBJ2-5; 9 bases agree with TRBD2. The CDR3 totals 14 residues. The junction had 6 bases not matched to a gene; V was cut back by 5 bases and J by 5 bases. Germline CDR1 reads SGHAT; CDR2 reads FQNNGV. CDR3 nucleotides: TGTGCCAGCAGCGAGGGACTAGCTCTCGAGACCCAGTACTTC. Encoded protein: CASSEGLALETQYF.

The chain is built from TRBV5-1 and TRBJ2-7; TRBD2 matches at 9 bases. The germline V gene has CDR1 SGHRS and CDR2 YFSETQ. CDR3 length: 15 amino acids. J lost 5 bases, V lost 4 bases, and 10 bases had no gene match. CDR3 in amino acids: CASSVISGSANEQYF. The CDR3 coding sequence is TGCGCCAGCAGCGTTATTAGCGGGAGTGCAAACGAGCAGTACTTC.

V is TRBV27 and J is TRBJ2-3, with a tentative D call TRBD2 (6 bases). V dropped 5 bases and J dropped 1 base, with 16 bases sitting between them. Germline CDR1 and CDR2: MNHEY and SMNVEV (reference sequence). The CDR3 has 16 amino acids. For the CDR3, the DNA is TGTGCCAGCAGTACGACTGTGACGGGGGGCACAGATACGCAGTATTTT. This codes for CASSTTVTGGTDTQYF.

CDR3 protein: CASSQAPGQGIADTQYF. CDR3 nucleotide sequence: TGTGCCAGCAGCCAAGCACCGGGACAGGGGATCGCAGATACGCAGTATTTT. The V and J genes are TRBV4-2 and TRBJ2-3; 10 nucleotides line up with TRBD1. The CDR3 length is 17 residues. The V gene's germline CDR1 is LGHNA and CDR2 YNFKEQ. J lost 4 bases, V lost 1 base, and 8 bases had no gene match.

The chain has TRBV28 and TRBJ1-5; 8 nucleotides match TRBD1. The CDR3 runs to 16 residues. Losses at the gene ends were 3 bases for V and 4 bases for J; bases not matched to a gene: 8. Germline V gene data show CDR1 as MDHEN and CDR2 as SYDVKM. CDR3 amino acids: CASSFETGVRNQPQHF. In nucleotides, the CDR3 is TGTGCCAGCAGTTTCGAGACAGGGGTGCGGAATCAGCCCCAGCATTTT.

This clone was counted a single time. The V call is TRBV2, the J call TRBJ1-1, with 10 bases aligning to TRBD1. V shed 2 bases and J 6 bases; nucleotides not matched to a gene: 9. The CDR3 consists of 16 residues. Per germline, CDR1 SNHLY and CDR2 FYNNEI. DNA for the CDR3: TGTGCCAGCAGTGAAAGGCAGACAGGGGGCTACTCTGAAGCTTTCTTT. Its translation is CASSERQTGGYSEAFF. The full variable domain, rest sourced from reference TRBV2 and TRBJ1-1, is EPEVTQTPSHQVTQMGQEVILRCVPISNHLYFYWYRQILGQKVEFLVSFYNNEISEKSEIFDDQFSVERPDGSNFTLKIRSTKLEDSAMYFCASSERQTGGYSEAFFGQGTRLTVV.

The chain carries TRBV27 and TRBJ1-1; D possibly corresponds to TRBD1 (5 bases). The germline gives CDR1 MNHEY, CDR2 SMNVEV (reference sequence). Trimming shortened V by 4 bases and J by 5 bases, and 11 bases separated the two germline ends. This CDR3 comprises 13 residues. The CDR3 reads CASSWRGRTEAFF. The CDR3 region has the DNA TGTGCCAGCAGTTGGAGGGGCAGAACTGAAGCTTTCTTT.